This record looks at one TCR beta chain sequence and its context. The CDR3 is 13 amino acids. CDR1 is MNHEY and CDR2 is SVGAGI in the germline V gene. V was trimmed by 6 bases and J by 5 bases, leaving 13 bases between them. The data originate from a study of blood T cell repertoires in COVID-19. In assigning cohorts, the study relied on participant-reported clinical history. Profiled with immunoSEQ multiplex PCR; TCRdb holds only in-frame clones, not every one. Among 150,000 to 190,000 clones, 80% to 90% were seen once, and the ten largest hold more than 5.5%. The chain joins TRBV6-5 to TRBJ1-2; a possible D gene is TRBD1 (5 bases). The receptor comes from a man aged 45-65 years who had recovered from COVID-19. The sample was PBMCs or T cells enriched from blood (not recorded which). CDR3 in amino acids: CASRDGTSYGYTF. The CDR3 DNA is TGTGCCAGCAGGGATGGGACTTCTTATGGCTACACCTTC.